These T cell receptor beta chains were read from a single sample in a study of PD-L1 blockade in urothelial cancer. TCRdb keeps only in-frame clones here, not all; method: immunoSEQ multiplex PCR. This sample has approximately 58,000 clones; 82% occur once, and the top ten carry 4% to 5%. The specimen comprised PBMCs, sampled around atezolizumab (anti-PD-L1) treatment. Receptor source: a man aged 65-85 years with urothelial cancer. CDR3s include the opening cysteine and the closing phenylalanine or tryptophan. The D gene is left open where the match is weak. A row's size may be missing; if present it is once, few, many or a size class.

clone_size	d_call	j_call	v_call	cdr3_nt	cdr3_aa
-	TRBD2	TRBJ2-3	TRBV19	TGTGCCAGTAGTATAGGGGGGGGACCCCTCACAGATACGCAGTATTTT	CASSIGGGPLTDTQYF
few	-	TRBJ2-7	TRBV5-1	TGCGCCAGCAGCCCTAACACAGGGTCCGCCTACGAGCAGTACTTC	CASSPNTGSAYEQYF
once	-	TRBJ1-4	TRBV27	TGTGCCAGCAGTTTTGGCGGAACTAATGAAAAACTGTTTTTT	CASSFGGTNEKLFF
-	TRBD1	TRBJ1-3	TRBV2	TGTGCCAGCAGTCGGGACAGGGGGCGCGGAAACACCATATATTTT	CASSRDRGRGNTIYF
-	TRBD2	TRBJ2-3	TRBV11-2	TGTGCCAGCAGGTTCGGCGGGAGGGTCTGGACAGATACGCAGTATTTT	CASRFGGRVWTDTQYF
-	-	TRBJ1-1	TRBV2	TGTGCCAGCAGCGTCGACAGACTTAACACTGAAGCTTTCTTT	CASSVDRLNTEAFF
-	TRBD1	TRBJ1-1	TRBV30	TGTGCCTGGAGTGTATCCCAGGGGGGCACTGAAGCTTTCTTT	CAWSVSQGGTEAFF
-	TRBD2	TRBJ2-5	TRBV6-1	TGTGCCAGCAGAGGGGAGGGGACCCAGTACTTC	CASRGEGTQYF
-	-	TRBJ2-7	TRBV19	TGTGCCAGTAGTCCCGACCGGGGCGAGCAGTACTTC	CASSPDRGEQYF
-	-	TRBJ2-2	TRBV11-3	TGTGCCAGCAGCTCCGCGGGACAGTCGAACACCGGGGAGCTGTTTTTT	CASSSAGQSNTGELFF
-	-	TRBJ2-7	TRBV23-1	TGCGCCAGCAGTCAAATACCAGTTTACTACGAGCAGTACTTC	CASSQIPVYYEQYF
-	-	TRBJ2-7	TRBV15	TGTGCCACCAGCAGAGCCGGGGGTTCCTACGAGCAGTACTTC	CATSRAGGSYEQYF
-	-	TRBJ2-1	TRBV4-1	TGCGCCAGCAGCCGCGTCACGAGCTCCTACAATGAGCAGTTCTTC	CASSRVTSSYNEQFF
-	TRBD2	TRBJ2-2	TRBV7-3	TGTGCCAGCAGCCTTAGCGGGAGTCCCGGGGAGCTGTTTTTT	CASSLSGSPGELFF